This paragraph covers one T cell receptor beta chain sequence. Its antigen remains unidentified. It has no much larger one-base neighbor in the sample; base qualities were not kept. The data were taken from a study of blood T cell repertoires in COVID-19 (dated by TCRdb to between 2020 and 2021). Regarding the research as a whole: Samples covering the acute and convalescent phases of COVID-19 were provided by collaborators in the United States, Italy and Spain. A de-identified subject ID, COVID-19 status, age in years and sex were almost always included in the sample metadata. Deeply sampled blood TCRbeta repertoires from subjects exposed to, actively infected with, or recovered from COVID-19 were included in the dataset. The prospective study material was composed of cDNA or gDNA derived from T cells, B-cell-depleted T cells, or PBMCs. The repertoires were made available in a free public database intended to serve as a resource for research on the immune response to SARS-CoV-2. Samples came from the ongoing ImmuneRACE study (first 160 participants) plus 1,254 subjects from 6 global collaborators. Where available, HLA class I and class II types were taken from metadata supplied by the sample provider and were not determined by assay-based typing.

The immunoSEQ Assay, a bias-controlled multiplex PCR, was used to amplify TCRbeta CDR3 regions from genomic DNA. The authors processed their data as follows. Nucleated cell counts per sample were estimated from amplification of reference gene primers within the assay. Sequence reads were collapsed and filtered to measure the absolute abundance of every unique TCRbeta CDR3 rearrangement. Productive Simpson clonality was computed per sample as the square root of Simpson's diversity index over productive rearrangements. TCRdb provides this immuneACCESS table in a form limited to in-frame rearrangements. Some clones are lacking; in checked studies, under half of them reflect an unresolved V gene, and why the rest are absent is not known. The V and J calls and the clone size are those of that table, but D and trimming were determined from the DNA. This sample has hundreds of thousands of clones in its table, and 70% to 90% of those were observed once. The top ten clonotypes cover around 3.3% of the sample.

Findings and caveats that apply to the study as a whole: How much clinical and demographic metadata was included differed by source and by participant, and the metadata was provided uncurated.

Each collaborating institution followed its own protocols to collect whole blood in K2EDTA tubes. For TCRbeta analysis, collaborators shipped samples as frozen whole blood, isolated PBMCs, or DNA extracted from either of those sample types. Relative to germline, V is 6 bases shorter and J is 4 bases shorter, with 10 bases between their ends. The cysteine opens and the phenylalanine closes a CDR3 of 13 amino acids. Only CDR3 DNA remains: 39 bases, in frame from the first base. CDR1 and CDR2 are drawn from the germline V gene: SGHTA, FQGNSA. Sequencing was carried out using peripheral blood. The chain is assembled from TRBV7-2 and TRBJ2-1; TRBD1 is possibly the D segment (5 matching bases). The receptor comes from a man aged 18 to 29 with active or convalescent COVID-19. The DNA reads TGTGCCAGCAGTGCGACAGATTACAATGAGCAGTTCTTC. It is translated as CASSATDYNEQFF.